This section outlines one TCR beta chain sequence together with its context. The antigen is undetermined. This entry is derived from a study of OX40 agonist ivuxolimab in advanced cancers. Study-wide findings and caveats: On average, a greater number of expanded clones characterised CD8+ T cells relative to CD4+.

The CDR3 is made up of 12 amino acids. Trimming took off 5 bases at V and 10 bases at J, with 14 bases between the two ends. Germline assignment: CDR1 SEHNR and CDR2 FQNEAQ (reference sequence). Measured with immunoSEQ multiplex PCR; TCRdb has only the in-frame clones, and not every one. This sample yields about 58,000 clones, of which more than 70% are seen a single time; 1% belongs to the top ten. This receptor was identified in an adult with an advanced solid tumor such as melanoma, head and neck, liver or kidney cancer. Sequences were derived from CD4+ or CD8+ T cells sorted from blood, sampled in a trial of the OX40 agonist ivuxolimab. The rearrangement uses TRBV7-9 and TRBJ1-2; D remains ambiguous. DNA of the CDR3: TGTGCCAGCAGCCCCAACCTTCAATACTACACCTTC. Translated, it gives CASSPNLQYYTF. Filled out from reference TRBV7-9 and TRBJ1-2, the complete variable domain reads DTGVSQNPRHKITKRGQNVTFRCDPISEHNRLYWYRQTLGQGPEFLTYFQNEAQLEKSRLLSDRFSAERPKGSFSTLEIQRTEQGDSAMYLCASSPNLQYYTFGSGTRLTVV.